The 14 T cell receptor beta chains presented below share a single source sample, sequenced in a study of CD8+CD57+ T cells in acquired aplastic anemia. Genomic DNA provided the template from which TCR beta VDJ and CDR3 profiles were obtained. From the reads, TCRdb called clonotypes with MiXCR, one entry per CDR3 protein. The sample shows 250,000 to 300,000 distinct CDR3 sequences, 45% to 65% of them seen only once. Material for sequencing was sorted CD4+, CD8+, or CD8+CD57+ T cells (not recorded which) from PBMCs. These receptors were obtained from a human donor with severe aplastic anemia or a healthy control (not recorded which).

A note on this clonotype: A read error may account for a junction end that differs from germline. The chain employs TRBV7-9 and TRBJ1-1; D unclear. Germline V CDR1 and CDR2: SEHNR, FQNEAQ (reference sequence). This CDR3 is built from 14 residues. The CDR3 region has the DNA TGTGCCAGCAGCCCTACCAAGGGAAACACTGAAGCTTTTTTT. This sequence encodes CASSPTKGNTEAFF.

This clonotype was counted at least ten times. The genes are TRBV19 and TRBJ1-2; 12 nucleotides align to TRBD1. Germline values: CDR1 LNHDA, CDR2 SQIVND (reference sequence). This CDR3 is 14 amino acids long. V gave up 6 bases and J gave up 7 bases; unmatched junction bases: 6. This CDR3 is CASRGTGGAFGYTF. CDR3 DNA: TGTGCCAGTAGAGGGACAGGGGGCGCTTTTGGCTACACCTTC.

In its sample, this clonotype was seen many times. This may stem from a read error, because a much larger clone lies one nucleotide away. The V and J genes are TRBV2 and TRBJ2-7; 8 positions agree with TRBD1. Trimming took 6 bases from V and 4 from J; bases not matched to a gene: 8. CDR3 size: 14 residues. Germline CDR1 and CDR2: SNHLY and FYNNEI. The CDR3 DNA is TGTGCCAGCAGAGAGGACAGGGCTGAGTACGAGCAGTACTTC. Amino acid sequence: CASREDRAEYEQYF.

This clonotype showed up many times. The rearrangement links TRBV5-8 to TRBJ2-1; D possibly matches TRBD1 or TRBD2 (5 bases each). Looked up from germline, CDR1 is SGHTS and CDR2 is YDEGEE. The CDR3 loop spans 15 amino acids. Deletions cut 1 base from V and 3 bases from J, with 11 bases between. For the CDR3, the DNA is TGTGCCAGCAGCTTGAGAGGGGCCTTCTACAATGAGCAGTTCTTC. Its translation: CASSLRGAFYNEQFF.

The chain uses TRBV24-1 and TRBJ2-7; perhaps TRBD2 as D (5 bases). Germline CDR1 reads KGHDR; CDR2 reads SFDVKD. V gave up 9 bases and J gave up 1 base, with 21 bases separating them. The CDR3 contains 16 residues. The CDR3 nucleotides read TGTGCCACCTTCGCTCGGGCGACTAAGGTATCCTACGAGCAGTACTTC. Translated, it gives CATFARATKVSYEQYF.

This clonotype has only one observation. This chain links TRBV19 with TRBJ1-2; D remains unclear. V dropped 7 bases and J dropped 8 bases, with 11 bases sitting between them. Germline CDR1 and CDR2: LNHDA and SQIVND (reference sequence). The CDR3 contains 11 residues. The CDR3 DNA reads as TGTGCCAGTACGGACGGGCAAGGCTACACCTTC. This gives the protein CASTDGQGYTF.

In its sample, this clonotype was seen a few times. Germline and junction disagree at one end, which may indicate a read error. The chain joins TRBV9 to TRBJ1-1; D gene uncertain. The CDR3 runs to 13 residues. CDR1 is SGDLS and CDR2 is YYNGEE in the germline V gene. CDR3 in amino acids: CASSVAQVTEAFF. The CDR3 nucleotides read TGTGCCAGCAGTGTAGCTCAGGTGACTGAAGCTTTCTTT.

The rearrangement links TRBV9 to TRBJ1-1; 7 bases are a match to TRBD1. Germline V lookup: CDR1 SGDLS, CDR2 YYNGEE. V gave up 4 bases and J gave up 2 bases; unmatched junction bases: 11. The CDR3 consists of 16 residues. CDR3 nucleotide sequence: TGTGCCAGCAGCCCGACAGGGCGATCTGGAAACACTGAAGCTTTCTTT. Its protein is CASSPTGRSGNTEAFF.

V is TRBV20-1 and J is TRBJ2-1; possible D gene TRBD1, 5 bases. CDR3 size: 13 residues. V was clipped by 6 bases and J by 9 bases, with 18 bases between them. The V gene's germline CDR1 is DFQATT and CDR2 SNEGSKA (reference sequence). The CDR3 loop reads CSAEDIRDTEQFF. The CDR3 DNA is TGCAGTGCGGAAGACATCAGGGATACTGAGCAGTTCTTC.

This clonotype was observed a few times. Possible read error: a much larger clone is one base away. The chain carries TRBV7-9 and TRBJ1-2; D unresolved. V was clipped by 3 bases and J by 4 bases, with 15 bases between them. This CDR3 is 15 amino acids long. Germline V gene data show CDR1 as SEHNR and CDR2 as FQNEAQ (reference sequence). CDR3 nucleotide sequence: TGTGCCAGCAGCTTCTCCGCACACATGACCTATGGCTACACCTTC. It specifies CASSFSAHMTYGYTF. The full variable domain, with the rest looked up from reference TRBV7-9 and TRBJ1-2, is DTGVSQNPRHKITKRGQNVTFRCDPISEHNRLYWYRQTLGQGPEFLTYFQNEAQLEKSRLLSDRFSAERPKGSFSTLEIQRTEQGDSAMYLCASSFSAHMTYGYTFGSGTRLTVV.

The CDR3 nucleotides read TGTGCCAGCTCCCGAAGAGACGGTGGAAACACCATATATTTT. Translated: CASSRRDGGNTIYF. This chain links TRBV2 with TRBJ1-3; D gene uncertain. The CDR3 has 14 residues. The germline V gene has CDR1 SNHLY and CDR2 FYNNEI. The V end was cut by 8 bases, the J end by 3 bases, with 14 bases between. The whole variable domain, filled in from reference TRBV2 and TRBJ1-3, reads EPEVTQTPSHQVTQMGQEVILRCVPISNHLYFYWYRQILGQKVEFLVSFYNNEISEKSEIFDDQFSVERPDGSNFTLKIRSTKLEDSAMYFCASSRRDGGNTIYFGEGSWLTVV.

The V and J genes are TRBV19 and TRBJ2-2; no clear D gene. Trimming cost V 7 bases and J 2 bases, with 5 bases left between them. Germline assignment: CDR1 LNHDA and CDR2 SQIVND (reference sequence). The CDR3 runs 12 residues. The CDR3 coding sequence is TGTGCCAGTACTCTTAACACCGGGGAGCTGTTTTTT. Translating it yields CASTLNTGELFF.

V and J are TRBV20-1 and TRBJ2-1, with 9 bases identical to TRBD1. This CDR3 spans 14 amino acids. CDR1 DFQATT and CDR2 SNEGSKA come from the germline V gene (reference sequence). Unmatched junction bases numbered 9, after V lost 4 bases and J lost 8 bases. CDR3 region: CSANTGTGMYEQFF. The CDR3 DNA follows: TGCAGTGCTAACACCGGGACAGGGATGTATGAGCAGTTCTTC.

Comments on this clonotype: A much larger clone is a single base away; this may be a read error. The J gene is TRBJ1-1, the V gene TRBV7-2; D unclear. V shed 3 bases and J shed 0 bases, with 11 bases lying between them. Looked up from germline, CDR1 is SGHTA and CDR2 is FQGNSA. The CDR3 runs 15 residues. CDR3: CASSLNGFMNTEAFF. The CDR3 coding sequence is TGTGCCAGCAGCTTGAACGGTTTCATGAACACTGAAGCTTTCTTT. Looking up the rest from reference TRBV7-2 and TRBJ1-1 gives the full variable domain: GAGVSQSPSNKVTEKGKDVELRCDPISGHTALYWYRQSLGQGLEFLIYFQGNSAPDKSGLPSDRFSAERTGGSVSTLTIQRTQQEDSAVYLCASSLNGFMNTEAFFGQGTRLTVV.